Listed here are 23 T cell receptor beta chains from one sample, sequenced in a study of T-cell memory formation after mild COVID-19. TCRdb re-analysed the 5' RACE reads in MiXCR, keeping a single row per CDR3 protein. Of under 200,000 distinct CDR3 sequences listed, roughly 10% are singletons. The sample consisted of PBMCs or a T cell subset sorted from them (not recorded which). These receptor sequences come from a young man who had mild COVID-19 (a few samples of this study predate the infection). Cell type and time point are not known.

J is TRBJ1-5 and V is TRBV20-1; no reliable D call. The CDR3 is 12 residues long. From germline, CDR1 is DFQATT and CDR2 SNEGSKA (reference sequence). Deletions cut 4 bases from V and 4 bases from J, with 8 bases between. For the CDR3, the DNA is TGCAGTGCTAAGGACGGGAATCAGCCCCAGCATTTT. Translating it yields CSAKDGNQPQHF.

This clonotype was recorded once. The chain has TRBV5-4 and TRBJ1-5; no clear D gene. The CDR3 totals 13 residues. Germline loops: CDR1 SGHNT, CDR2 YYREEE (reference sequence). Deletions cut 0 bases from V and 4 bases from J, with 5 bases between. The CDR3 bases are TGTGCCAGCAGCTTGGGTAAAAATCAGCCCCAGCATTTT. Residues: CASSLGKNQPQHF.

This clonotype was detected many times. This chain joins TRBV5-1 and TRBJ2-2; 8 bases fit TRBD2. CDR1 and CDR2 from the germline V gene are SGHRS and YFSETQ. V trimming: 4 bases; J trimming: 3 bases; junction bases outside the gene matches: 5. The CDR3 is 15 amino acids. Written as DNA, the CDR3 is TGCGCCAGCAGCCATGGACTAGCTTACACCGGGGAGCTGTTTTTT. This translates into CASSHGLAYTGELFF. The variable domain in full, completed from reference TRBV5-1 and TRBJ2-2, reads KAGVTQTPRYLIKTRGQQVTLSCSPISGHRSVSWYQQTPGQGLQFLFEYFSETQRNKGNFPGRFSGRQFSNSRSEMNVSTLELGDSALYLCASSHGLAYTGELFFGEGSRLTVL.

The CDR3 nucleotides are TGTGCCAGCAGTCCGTCCCCCCCGCCCCGGGGAAGAGGCTACACCTTC. This sequence encodes CASSPSPPPRGRGYTF. This sequence joins TRBV28 and TRBJ1-2; no reliable D call. This CDR3 is built from 16 residues. The V end lost 5 bases, the J end lost 8 bases, and 24 bases lay between the germline ends. Germline CDR1 and CDR2: MDHEN and SYDVKM.

This clonotype was seen repeatedly, ten times or more. V usage is TRBV28 and J usage is TRBJ1-1; possibly TRBD1 for D (5 bases). CDR3 length equals 17 residues. V gave up 1 base and J gave up 4 bases, with 19 bases separating them. The V gene's germline CDR1 is MDHEN and CDR2 SYDVKM. The CDR3 DNA reads TGTGCCAGCAGTTTATCGGGGTTGGTGGGAAGGGGCACTGAAGCTTTCTTT. Amino acids: CASSLSGLVGRGTEAFF.

V usage is TRBV7-8 and J usage is TRBJ1-6, with D maybe TRBD1 (6 bases). Germline V CDR1 and CDR2: SGHVS, FQNEAQ. The CDR3 is made up of 17 amino acids. The germline V and J ends were trimmed by 4 bases and 8 bases, with 21 bases remaining between them. CDR3 in DNA: TGTGCCAGCAGCTCCTCTACAGGGTTAGACGGAGATTCACCCCTCCACTTT. It specifies CASSSSTGLDGDSPLHF.

This clonotype showed up many times. This chain links TRBV10-1 with TRBJ2-3; TRBD1 matches 8 bases. The CDR3 is made up of 14 amino acids. Germline V CDR1 and CDR2: WNHNN, SYGVQD (reference sequence). V lost 5 bases, J lost 4 bases, and 5 bases stayed unmatched. The CDR3 sequence: CASSPNRGSDTQYF. For the CDR3, the DNA is TGCGCCAGCAGTCCTAACAGGGGGTCAGATACGCAGTATTTT.

The chain carries TRBV12-3 or TRBV12-4 and TRBJ2-2; D gene ambiguous. The CDR3 runs 14 residues. Trimming took 3 bases from V and 10 from J, leaving 15 bases between them. The CDR3 loop reads CASSFWASSAELFF. The CDR3 DNA is TGTGCCAGCAGTTTCTGGGCCTCCTCGGCGGAGCTGTTTTTT.

This clonotype was seen a handful of times. This chain links TRBV7-2 with TRBJ1-1; TRBD1 agrees at 9 bases. Germline lookup yields CDR1 SGHTA and CDR2 FQGNSA. The CDR3 runs 15 residues. Trimming removed 3 bases from V and 3 bases from J; junction bases left unmatched: 5. The CDR3, as DNA: TGTGCCAGCAGCTTGGACAGGGGTCCTTACACTGAAGCTTTCTTT. Its protein is CASSLDRGPYTEAFF.

This clonotype showed up many times. The J gene is TRBJ2-3, the V gene TRBV5-1, with 7 nucleotides matching TRBD1. Germline V gene sequence: CDR1 SGHRS, CDR2 YFSETQ. After removal of 7 bases from V and 2 bases from J, the junction contained 7 bases not matched to a gene. The CDR3 has 14 amino acids. CDR3: CASRTGQATDTQYF. The CDR3 bases are TGCGCCAGCCGGACCGGACAGGCCACAGATACGCAGTATTTT.

This clonotype has a count of ten or more. This rearrangement joins TRBV7-6 to TRBJ1-5; D remains unclear. V gave up 0 bases and J gave up 3 bases, with 9 bases separating them. CDR1 and CDR2 from the germline V gene are SGHVS and FNYEAQ. The CDR3 totals 15 residues. CDR3 DNA sequence: TGTGCCAGCAGCTTAGCGTCGGGGTTCAATCAGCCCCAGCATTTT. Translated, it gives CASSLASGFNQPQHF.

The rearrangement uses TRBV7-2 and TRBJ2-1, with a weak D call TRBD2 (6 bases). V was cut by 5 bases and J by 3 bases, with 11 bases left in between. In germline, CDR1 is SGHTA, CDR2 FQGNSA. The CDR3 totals 14 residues. CDR3 protein: CASSRTTYYNEQFF. CDR3 bases: TGTGCCAGCAGCAGGACTACCTACTACAATGAGCAGTTCTTC.

This clonotype has only a few counts. The chain carries TRBV4-3 and TRBJ1-5, with 7 bases identical to TRBD1. CDR3 length: 15 amino acids. After removal of 4 bases from V and 5 bases from J, the junction contained 8 bases not matched to a gene. The germline gives CDR1 LGHNA, CDR2 YSLEER. The CDR3 DNA sequence: TGCGCCAGCAGCCTGACCACAGGGGCGGATCAGCCCCAGCATTTT. As protein: CASSLTTGADQPQHF.

The V gene is TRBV2, the J gene TRBJ2-1; weak D call: TRBD2 (6 bases). Trimming pared 7 bases from V and 4 bases from J, leaving 20 bases between. The CDR3 runs 16 residues. Germline V gene sequence: CDR1 SNHLY, CDR2 FYNNEI. Here the CDR3 DNA reads TGTGCCAGCATTCCCGCGGGGACGGCTTCTTACAATGAGCAGTTCTTC. Translating gives CASIPAGTASYNEQFF.

This clonotype occurred many times. The chain's CDR3 is CASSHGAGGPYEQYV. CDR3 coding DNA: TGTGCCAGCAGTCACGGGGCGGGGGGACCCTACGAGCAGTACGTC. V and J are TRBV6-5 and TRBJ2-7, with 8 bases identical to TRBD2. This CDR3 spans 15 amino acids. With 5 bases clipped from V and 2 bases from J, the junction kept 8 bases outside the gene matches. Germline V gives CDR1 MNHEY, CDR2 SVGAGI.

J is TRBJ2-3 and V is TRBV5-6; D assignment may be TRBD1 or TRBD2 (5 bases each). The CDR3 runs 15 residues. V was pared by 7 bases and J by 6 bases, with 21 bases between. Germline CDR1 is SGHDT and CDR2 is YYEEEE. The DNA of the CDR3 is TGTGCCAGCTGCCCACGAGGGGCGCTTCCGGATACGCAGTATTTT. This gives the protein CASCPRGALPDTQYF.

This clonotype was counted only a few times. The chain joins TRBV7-2 to TRBJ1-5; possibly TRBD1 for D (5 bases). This CDR3 comprises 16 residues. CDR1 and CDR2 from the germline V gene are SGHTA and FQGNSA. V was shortened by 2 bases and J by 2 bases, with 13 bases between the two germline ends. The CDR3 here is CASSLWGRGGNQPQHF. The CDR3 DNA sequence: TGTGCCAGCAGCTTATGGGGCCGTGGCGGCAATCAGCCCCAGCATTTT. The full variable domain, with the rest looked up from reference TRBV7-2 and TRBJ1-5, is GAGVSQSPSNKVTEKGKDVELRCDPISGHTALYWYRQSLGQGLEFLIYFQGNSAPDKSGLPSDRFSAERTGGSVSTLTIQRTQQEDSAVYLCASSLWGRGGNQPQHFGDGTRLSIL.

This clonotype has ten or more counts. The chain employs TRBV28 and TRBJ2-4; 10 nucleotides line up with TRBD1. CDR1 is MDHEN, CDR2 SYDVKM, per germline. The length of the CDR3 is 14 residues. The trim removed 6 bases at V and 6 bases at J, leaving 5 bases unmatched. The CDR3, as DNA: TGTGCCAGCAGACCGGGACAGGGGAGAAACATTCAGTACTTC. Amino acid sequence: CASRPGQGRNIQYF.

In this sample, this clonotype turned up a few times. This rearrangement joins TRBV7-3 to TRBJ2-3; 7 nucleotides line up with TRBD1. Losses at the gene ends were 6 bases for V and 4 bases for J; bases not matched to a gene: 7. The V gene's germline CDR1 is SGHTA and CDR2 FQGTGA. The CDR3 loop spans 14 amino acids. The CDR3 DNA follows: TGTGCCAGCAGGTACGGACAGGCTTCAGATACGCAGTATTTT. Its protein is CASRYGQASDTQYF.

A few counts support this clonotype. The chain uses TRBV5-1 and TRBJ1-1, with TRBD1 as a possible D gene (5 bases). The CDR3 totals 13 residues. The germline CDR1 and CDR2 sequences are SGHRS and YFSETQ. The germline V and J ends were trimmed by 5 bases and 0 bases, with 8 bases remaining between them. The DNA of the CDR3 is TGCGCCAGCAGAGACAGCCTGAACACTGAAGCTTTCTTT. Translating it yields CASRDSLNTEAFF.

The chain couples TRBV7-2 to TRBJ2-3; the D is unclear. Trimming shortened V by 5 bases and J by 4 bases, and 19 bases separated the two germline ends. The germline gives CDR1 SGHTA, CDR2 FQGNSA. The length of the CDR3 is 16 residues. The CDR3 loop is CASSQGSAPAPDTQYF. The DNA for the CDR3 is TGTGCCAGCAGCCAAGGGTCAGCTCCGGCCCCAGATACGCAGTATTTT.

This clonotype was counted between two and nine times. The V call is TRBV4-1, the J call TRBJ2-5, with 12 bases lining up with TRBD2. This CDR3 region has 15 residues. CDR1 is MGHRA and CDR2 is YSYEKL in the germline V gene. Trimming took 3 bases from V and 6 from J; bases not matched to a gene: 5. CDR3 sequence: CASSHLAGGPKTQYF. The CDR3 DNA follows: TGCGCCAGCAGCCACCTAGCGGGGGGGCCCAAGACCCAGTACTTC.

The rearrangement joins TRBV6-2 or TRBV6-3 to TRBJ2-7; 8 bases fit TRBD1. Trimming cost V 5 bases and J 6 bases; bases outside gene matches: 6. Germline CDR1 MNHEY, CDR2 SVGEGT. The CDR3 contains 13 residues. CDR3 region: CASSRQGTGEQYV. CDR3 DNA: TGTGCCAGCAGTAGACAGGGGACCGGCGAGCAGTACGTC.